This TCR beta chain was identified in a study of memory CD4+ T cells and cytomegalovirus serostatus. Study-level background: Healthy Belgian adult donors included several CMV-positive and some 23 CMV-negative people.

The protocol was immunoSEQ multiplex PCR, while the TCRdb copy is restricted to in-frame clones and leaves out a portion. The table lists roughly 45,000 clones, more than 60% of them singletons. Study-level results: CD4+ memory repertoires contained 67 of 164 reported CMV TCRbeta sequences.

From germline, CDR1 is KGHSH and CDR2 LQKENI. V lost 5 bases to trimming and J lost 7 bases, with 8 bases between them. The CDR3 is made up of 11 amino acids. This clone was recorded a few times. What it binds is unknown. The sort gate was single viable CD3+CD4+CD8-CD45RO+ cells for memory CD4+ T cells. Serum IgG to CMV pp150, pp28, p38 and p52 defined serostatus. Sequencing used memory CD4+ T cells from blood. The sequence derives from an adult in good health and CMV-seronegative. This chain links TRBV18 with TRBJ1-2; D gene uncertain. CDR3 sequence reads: CASSDRRGYTF. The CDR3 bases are TGTGCCAGCTCAGACCGGCGTGGCTACACCTTC.